This T cell receptor beta chain was recorded in a study of T cell repertoires in cytomegalovirus infection. TCRdb re-called the reads through MiXCR, storing one row per CDR3 protein. Found here are almost 550,000 distinct CDR3 sequences, more than 15% of them singletons; the top ten hold around 25%. This clonotype was seen a few times. CDR3 size: 13 residues. Germline CDR1 is LNHDA and CDR2 is SQIVND (reference sequence). V lost 7 bases and J 6 bases, leaving 14 bases between the germline ends. The chain joins TRBV19 to TRBJ2-3; no clear D. The source of this sequence is a human donor in good health (CMV status not recorded). Some clones in this sample may be carry-over from other donors' samples. Sequencing was performed on CD8+ T cells from PBMCs. The CDR3 reads CASTLSGQDTQYF. The CDR3 DNA reads as TGTGCCAGTACACTTTCGGGTCAGGATACGCAGTATTTT. The full variable domain, completed using reference TRBV19 and TRBJ2-3, is DGGITQSPKYLFRKEGQNVTLSCEQNLNHDAMYWYRQDPGQGLRLIYYSQIVNDFQKGDIAEGYSVSREKKESFPLTVTSAQKNPTAFYLCASTLSGQDTQYFGPGTRLTVL.